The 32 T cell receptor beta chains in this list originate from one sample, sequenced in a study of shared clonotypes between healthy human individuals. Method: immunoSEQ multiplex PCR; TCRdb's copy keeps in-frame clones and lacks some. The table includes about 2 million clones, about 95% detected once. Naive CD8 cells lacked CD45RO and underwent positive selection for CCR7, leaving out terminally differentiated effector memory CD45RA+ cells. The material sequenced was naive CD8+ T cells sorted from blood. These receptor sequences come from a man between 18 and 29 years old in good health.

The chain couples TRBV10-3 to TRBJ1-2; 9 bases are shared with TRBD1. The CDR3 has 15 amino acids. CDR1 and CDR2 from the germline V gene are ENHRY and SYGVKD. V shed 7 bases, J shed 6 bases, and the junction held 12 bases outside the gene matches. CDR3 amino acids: CAIINPGQGPDGYTF. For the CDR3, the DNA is TGTGCCATCATTAATCCGGGACAGGGCCCCGATGGCTACACCTTC.

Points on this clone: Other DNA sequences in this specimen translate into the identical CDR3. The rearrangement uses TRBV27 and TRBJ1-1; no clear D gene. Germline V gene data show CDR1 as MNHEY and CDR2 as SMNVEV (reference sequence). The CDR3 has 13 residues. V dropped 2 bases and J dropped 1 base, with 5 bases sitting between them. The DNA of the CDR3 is TGTGCCAGCAGTTTACAGGAGAACACTGAAGCTTTCTTT. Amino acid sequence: CASSLQENTEAFF.

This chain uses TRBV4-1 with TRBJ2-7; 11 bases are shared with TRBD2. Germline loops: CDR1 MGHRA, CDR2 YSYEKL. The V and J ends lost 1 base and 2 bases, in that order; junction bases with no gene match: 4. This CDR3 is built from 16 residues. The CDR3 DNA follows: TGCGCCAGCAGCCAAGTGCTAGCGGGAGGAACCTACGAGCAGTACTTC. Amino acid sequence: CASSQVLAGGTYEQYF.

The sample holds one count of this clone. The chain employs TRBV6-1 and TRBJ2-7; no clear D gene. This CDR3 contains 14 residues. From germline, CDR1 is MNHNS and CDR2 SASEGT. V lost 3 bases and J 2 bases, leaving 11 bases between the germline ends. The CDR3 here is CASSEAVRAYEQYF. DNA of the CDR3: TGTGCCAGCAGTGAGGCGGTTCGAGCCTACGAGCAGTACTTC.

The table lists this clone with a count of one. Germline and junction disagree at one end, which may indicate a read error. The CDR3 nucleotides are TGTGCTAGCAGCTTAGGGACTAGCGGGGGGGCCCCGAGTCAAGAGACCCAGTACTTC. Protein product: CASSLGTSGGAPSQETQYF. The chain recombines TRBV7-7 with TRBJ2-5; the match to TRBD2 covers 16 bases. Germline CDR1 and CDR2: SSHAT and FNYEAQ (reference sequence). This CDR3 is 19 amino acids long. Looking up the rest from reference TRBV7-7 and TRBJ2-5 gives the full variable domain: GAGVSQSPRYKVTKRGQDVTLRCDPISSHATLYWYQQALGQGPEFLTYFNYEAQPDKSGLPSDRFSAERPEGSISTLTIQRTEQRDSAMYRCASSLGTSGGAPSQETQYFGPGTRLLVL.

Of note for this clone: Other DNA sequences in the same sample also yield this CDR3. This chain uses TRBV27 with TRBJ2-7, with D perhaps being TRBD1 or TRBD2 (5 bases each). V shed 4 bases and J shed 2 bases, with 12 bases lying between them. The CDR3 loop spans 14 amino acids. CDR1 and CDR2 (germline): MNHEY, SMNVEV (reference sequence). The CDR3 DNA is TGTGCCAGCAGTTCCACCGGGACCCCCTACGAGCAGTACTTC. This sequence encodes CASSSTGTPYEQYF.

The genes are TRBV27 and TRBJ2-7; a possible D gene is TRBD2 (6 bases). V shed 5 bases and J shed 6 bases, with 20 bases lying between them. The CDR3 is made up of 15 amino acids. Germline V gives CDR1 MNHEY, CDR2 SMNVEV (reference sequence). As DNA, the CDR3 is TGTGCCAGCAGTCCGTCGGGACTTCTAGAGGGCGAGCAGTACTTC. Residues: CASSPSGLLEGEQYF.

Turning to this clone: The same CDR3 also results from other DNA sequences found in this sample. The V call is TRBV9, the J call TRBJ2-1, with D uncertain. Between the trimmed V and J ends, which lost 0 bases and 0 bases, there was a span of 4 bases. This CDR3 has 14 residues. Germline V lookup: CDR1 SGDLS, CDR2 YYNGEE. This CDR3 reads CASSVEGSYNEQFF. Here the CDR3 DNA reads TGTGCCAGCAGCGTAGAGGGCTCCTACAATGAGCAGTTCTTC.

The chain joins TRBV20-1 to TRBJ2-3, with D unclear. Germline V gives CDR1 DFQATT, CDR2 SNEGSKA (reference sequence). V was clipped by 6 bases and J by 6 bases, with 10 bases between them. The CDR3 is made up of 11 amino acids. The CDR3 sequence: CSAGPEDTQYF. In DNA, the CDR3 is TGCAGTGCCGGACCAGAGGATACGCAGTATTTT.

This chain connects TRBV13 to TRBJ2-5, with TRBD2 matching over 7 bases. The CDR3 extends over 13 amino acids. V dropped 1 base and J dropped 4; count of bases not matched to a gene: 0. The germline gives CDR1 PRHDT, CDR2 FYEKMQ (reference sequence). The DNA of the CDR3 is TGTGCCAGCAGCTTAGTAGCGGGAGAGACCCAGTACTTC. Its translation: CASSLVAGETQYF.

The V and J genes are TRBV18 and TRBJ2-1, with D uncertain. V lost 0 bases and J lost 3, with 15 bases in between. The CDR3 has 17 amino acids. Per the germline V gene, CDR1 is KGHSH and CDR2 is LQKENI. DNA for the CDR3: TGTGCCAGCTCACCACCAGAACGACTGAACTTCTACAATGAGCAGTTCTTC. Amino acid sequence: CASSPPERLNFYNEQFF.

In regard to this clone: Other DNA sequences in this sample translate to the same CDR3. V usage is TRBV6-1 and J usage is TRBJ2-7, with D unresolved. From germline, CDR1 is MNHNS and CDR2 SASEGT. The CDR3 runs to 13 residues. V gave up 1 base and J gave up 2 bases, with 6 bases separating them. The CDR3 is CASSEGRAYEQYF. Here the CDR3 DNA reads TGTGCCAGCAGTGAAGGTAGGGCCTACGAGCAGTACTTC.

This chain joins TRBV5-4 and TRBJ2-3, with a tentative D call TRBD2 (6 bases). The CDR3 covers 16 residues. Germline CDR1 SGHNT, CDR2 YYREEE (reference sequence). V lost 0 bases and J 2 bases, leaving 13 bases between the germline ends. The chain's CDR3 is CASSLVGDLYTDTQYF. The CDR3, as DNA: TGTGCCAGCAGCTTGGTCGGGGACTTATACACAGATACGCAGTATTTT.

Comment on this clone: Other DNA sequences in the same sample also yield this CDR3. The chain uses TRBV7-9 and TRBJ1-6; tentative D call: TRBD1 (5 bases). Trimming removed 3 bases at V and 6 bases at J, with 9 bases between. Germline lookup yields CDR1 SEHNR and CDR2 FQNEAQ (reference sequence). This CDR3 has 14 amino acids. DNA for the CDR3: TGTGCCAGCAGCTTTGGGGGTAGTAATTCACCCCTCCACTTT. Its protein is CASSFGGSNSPLHF.

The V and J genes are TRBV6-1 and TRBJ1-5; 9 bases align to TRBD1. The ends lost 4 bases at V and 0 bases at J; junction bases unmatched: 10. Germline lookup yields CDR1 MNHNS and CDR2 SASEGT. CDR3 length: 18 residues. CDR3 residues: CASSGQGVYVTSNQPQHF. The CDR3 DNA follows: TGTGCCAGCAGTGGACAGGGGGTATATGTTACTAGCAATCAGCCCCAGCATTTT.

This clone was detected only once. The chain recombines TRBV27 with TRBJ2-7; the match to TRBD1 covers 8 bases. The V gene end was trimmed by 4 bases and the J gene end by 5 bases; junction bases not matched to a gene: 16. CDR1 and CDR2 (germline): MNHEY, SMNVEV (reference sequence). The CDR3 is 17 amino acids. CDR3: CASSSGPGQGSFDEQYF. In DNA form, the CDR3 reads TGTGCCAGCAGTTCGGGTCCAGGACAGGGAAGTTTTGACGAGCAGTACTTC.

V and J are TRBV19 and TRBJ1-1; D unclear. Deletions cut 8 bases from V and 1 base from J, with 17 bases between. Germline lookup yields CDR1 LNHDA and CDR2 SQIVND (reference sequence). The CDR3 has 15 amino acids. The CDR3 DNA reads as TGTGCCAGTCTTTATCGAGGTAGTGCGAACACTGAAGCTTTCTTT. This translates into CASLYRGSANTEAFF. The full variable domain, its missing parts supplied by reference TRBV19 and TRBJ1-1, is DGGITQSPKYLFRKEGQNVTLSCEQNLNHDAMYWYRQDPGQGLRLIYYSQIVNDFQKGDIAEGYSVSREKKESFPLTVTSAQKNPTAFYLCASLYRGSANTEAFFGQGTRLTVV.

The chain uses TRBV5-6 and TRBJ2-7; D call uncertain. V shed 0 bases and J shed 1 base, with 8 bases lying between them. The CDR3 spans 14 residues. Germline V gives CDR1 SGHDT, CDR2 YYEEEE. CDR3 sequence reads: CASSLDVGSYEQYF. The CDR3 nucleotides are TGTGCCAGCAGCTTGGATGTGGGGTCCTACGAGCAGTACTTC.

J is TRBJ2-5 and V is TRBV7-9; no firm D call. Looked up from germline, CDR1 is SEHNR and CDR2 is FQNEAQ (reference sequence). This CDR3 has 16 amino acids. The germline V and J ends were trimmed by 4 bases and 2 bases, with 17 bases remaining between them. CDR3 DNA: TGTGCCAGCAGCTCCGCCGCCGAACTTAGACAAGAGACCCAGTACTTC. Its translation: CASSSAAELRQETQYF. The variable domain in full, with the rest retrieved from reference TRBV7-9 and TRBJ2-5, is DTGVSQNPRHKITKRGQNVTFRCDPISEHNRLYWYRQTLGQGPEFLTYFQNEAQLEKSRLLSDRFSAERPKGSFSTLEIQRTEQGDSAMYLCASSSAAELRQETQYFGPGTRLLVL.

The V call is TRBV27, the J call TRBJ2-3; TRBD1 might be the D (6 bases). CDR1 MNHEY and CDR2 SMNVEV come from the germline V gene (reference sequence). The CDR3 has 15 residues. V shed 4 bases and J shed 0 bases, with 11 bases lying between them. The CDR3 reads CASSSGTHSTDTQYF. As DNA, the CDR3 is TGTGCCAGCAGTTCCGGGACACACAGCACAGATACGCAGTATTTT.

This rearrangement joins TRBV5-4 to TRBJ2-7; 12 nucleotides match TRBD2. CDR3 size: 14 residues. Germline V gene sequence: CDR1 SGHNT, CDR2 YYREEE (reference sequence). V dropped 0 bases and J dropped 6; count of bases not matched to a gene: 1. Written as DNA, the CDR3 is TGTGCCAGCAGCTTGGGACTAGCGGGAGTCGAGCAGTACTTC. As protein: CASSLGLAGVEQYF.

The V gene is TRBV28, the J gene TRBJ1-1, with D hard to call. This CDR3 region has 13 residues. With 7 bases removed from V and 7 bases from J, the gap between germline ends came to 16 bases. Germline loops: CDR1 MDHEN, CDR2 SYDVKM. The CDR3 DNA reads TGTGCCAGCATCCCCGCCCCAGCGGGTGAAGCTTTCTTT. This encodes CASIPAPAGEAFF.

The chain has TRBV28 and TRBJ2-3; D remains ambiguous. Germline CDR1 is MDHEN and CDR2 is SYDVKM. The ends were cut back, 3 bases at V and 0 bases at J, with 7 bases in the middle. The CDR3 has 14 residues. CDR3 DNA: TGTGCCAGCAGTTTCCTGGGGAGCACAGATACGCAGTATTTT. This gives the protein CASSFLGSTDTQYF. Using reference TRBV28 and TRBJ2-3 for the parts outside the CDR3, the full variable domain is DVKVTQSSRYLVKRTGEKVFLECVQDMDHENMFWYRQDPGLGLRLIYFSYDVKMKEKGDIPEGYSVSREKKERFSLILESASTNQTSMYLCASSFLGSTDTQYFGPGTRLTVL.

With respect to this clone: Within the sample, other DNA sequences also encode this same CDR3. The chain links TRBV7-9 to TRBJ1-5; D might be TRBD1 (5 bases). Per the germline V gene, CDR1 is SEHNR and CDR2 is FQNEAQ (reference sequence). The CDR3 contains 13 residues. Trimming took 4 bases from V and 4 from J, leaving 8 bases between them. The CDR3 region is CASSSGLNQPQHF. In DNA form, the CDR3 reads TGTGCCAGCAGCTCGGGACTGAATCAGCCCCAGCATTTT.

CDR3 coding DNA: TGTGCCAGCAGCTGGTCATACTCTGGGGCCAACGTCCTGACTTTC. Protein: CASSWSYSGANVLTF. V gene TRBV7-9 combines with J gene TRBJ2-6, with D unclear. Trimming removed 4 bases from V and 0 bases from J, with 7 bases in between. This CDR3 has 15 residues. The V gene's germline CDR1 is SEHNR and CDR2 FQNEAQ (reference sequence).

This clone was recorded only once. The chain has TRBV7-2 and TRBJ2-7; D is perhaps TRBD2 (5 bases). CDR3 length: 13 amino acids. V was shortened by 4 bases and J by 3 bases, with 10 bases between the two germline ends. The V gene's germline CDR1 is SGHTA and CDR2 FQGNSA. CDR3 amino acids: CASSSQRFYEQYF. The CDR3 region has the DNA TGTGCCAGCAGCTCCCAGCGGTTCTACGAGCAGTACTTC.

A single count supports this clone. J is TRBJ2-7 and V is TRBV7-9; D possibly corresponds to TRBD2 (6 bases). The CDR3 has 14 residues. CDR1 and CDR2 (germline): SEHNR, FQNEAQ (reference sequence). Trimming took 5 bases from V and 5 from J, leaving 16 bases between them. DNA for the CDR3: TGTGCCAGCAGCCCAGGAGGAGGGAACCACGAGCAGTACTTC. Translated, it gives CASSPGGGNHEQYF.

CDR3 residues: CASSYTGTSSYNEQFF. CDR3 DNA: TGTGCCAGCAGTTACACCGGGACCAGCTCCTACAATGAGCAGTTCTTC. This chain joins TRBV6-5 and TRBJ2-1, with D possibly called TRBD1 or TRBD2 (5 bases each). The CDR3 is made up of 16 amino acids. The V gene lost 2 bases and the J gene lost 0 bases, with 11 bases spanning the gap. Per germline, CDR1 MNHEY and CDR2 SVGAGI.

CDR3 nucleotides: TGTGCCAGCAGCTCGCAAGGGGCGAACACCGGGGAGCTGTTTTTT. This encodes CASSSQGANTGELFF. This rearrangement joins TRBV7-9 to TRBJ2-2; the D gene is possibly TRBD1 (5 bases). In germline, CDR1 is SEHNR, CDR2 FQNEAQ (reference sequence). This CDR3 is 15 amino acids long. Trimming took 4 bases from V and 0 from J, leaving 9 bases between them.

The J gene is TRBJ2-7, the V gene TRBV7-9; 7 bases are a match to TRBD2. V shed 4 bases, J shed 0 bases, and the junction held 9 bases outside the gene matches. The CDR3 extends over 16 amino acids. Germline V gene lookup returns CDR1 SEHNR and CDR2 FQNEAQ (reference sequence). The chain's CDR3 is CASSSVAGGSSYEQYF. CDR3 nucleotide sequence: TGTGCCAGCAGCTCTGTAGCGGGCGGGTCCTCCTACGAGCAGTACTTC.

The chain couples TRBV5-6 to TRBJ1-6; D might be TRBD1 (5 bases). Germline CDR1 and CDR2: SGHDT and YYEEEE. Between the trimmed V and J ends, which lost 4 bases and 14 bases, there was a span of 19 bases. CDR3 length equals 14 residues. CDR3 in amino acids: CASSHAREVGTLHF. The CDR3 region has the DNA TGTGCCAGCAGCCACGCCAGGGAAGTCGGGACCCTCCACTTT.

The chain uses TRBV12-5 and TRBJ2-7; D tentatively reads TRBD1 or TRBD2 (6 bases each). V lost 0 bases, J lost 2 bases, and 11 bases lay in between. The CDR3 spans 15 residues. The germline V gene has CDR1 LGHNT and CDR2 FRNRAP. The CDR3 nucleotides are TGTGCTAGTGGTTTGGTAGGAGGGGGGACCTACGAGCAGTACTTC. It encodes CASGLVGGGTYEQYF.